Here is one T cell receptor beta chain with its context. What it binds is not known. Each CDR3 protein gets one entry after TCRdb re-called the reads with MiXCR. This table holds about half a million distinct CDR3 sequences, about two fifths found once. The CDR3 contains 15 residues. With V trimmed by 11 bases and J by 5 bases, 11 bases remained unmatched. Germline loops: CDR1 MNHEY, CDR2 SVGAGI. These data are taken from a study of T cell repertoires in cytomegalovirus infection. Study information: Public TCR beta signatures provided an indication of both CMV infection and a matching HLA type. The study, taken as a whole, reports: Identification of carriers of CMV plus the relevant HLA was performed using cumulative public TCR beta family frequency.

This TCR derives from a human donor in good health (CMV status not recorded). Some clones in this sample may be carry-over from other donors' samples. V and J are TRBV6-5 and TRBJ1-6, with 8 bases aligning to TRBD1. The sample in question was cultured PBMCs, obtained from culture after CMV antigen stimulation. In DNA form, the CDR3 reads TGTGCCGTCCTTCGGCAGGGGGCACATAATTCACCCCTCCACTTT. The encoded protein is CAVLRQGAHNSPLHF.